Listed here are 8 T cell receptor beta chains from one sample, sequenced in a study of T-cell memory formation after mild COVID-19 (dated by TCRdb to about 2021). The library came from 5' RACE. The listed sequencing device is Illumina NovaSeq 6000. TCRdb reprocessed the public reads (quality trimming at Q25 with fastp, clone calling with MiXCR) and kept in-frame beta chains. Every CDR3 protein is listed once, alongside the most common genes and DNA of its rows. Here the sample has 300,000 or so distinct CDR3 sequences; about 15% occur a single time. Of the sample, around 23% is held by the ten largest clones. Sequenced sample: PBMCs or a T cell subset sorted from them (not recorded which). The origin of the receptors is a man in his late teens or twenties who had mild COVID-19 (a few samples of this study predate the infection). The sample titles of this study are shuffled in the database, so cell type and time point are left out; the donor was told from shared clones.

The chain combines TRBV11-2 with TRBJ1-5; D remains unclear. The germline CDR1 and CDR2 sequences are SGHAT and FQNNGV. Trimming left V 0 bases short and J 4 bases short, with 7 bases between. The CDR3 length is 14 residues. Here the CDR3 reads CASSLDNINQPQHF. DNA of the CDR3: TGTGCCAGCAGCTTAGACAACATTAATCAGCCCCAGCATTTT. Full variable domain (rest looked up from reference TRBV11-2 and TRBJ1-5): EAGVAQSPRYKIIEKRQSVAFWCNPISGHATLYWYQQILGQGPKLLIQFQNNGVVDDSQLPKDRFSAERLKGVDSTLKIQPAKLEDSAVYLCASSLDNINQPQHFGDGTRLSIL.

The chain uses TRBV12-3 or TRBV12-4 and TRBJ1-4, with 7 bases lining up with TRBD1. The CDR3 is 16 amino acids. The junction had 9 bases not matched to a gene; V was cut back by 0 bases and J by 8 bases. The CDR3 region is CASSLALAGGGEKLFF. CDR3 DNA sequence: TGTGCCAGCAGTTTAGCCCTCGCAGGGGGAGGGGAAAAACTGTTTTTT.

The CDR3 DNA is TGTGCCATCAGTGAGGGGGGAGTGCTTGGCCCACGGGATACGCAGTATTTT. As protein: CAISEGGVLGPRDTQYF. The chain has TRBV10-3 and TRBJ2-3; D may be TRBD1 or TRBD2 (5 bases each). This CDR3 comprises 17 residues. Germline V gives CDR1 ENHRY, CDR2 SYGVKD. Trimming removed 2 bases from V and 6 bases from J, with 21 bases in between.

The table lists this clonotype with a few counts. This chain connects TRBV5-1 to TRBJ2-1, with 7 bases matching TRBD1. The germline V gene has CDR1 SGHRS and CDR2 YFSETQ. The ends lost 7 bases at V and 5 bases at J; junction bases unmatched: 6. The CDR3 totals 13 residues. The CDR3 spells CASGKGANNEQFF. The CDR3 DNA reads TGCGCCAGCGGGAAGGGGGCTAACAATGAGCAGTTCTTC.

This clonotype was detected many times. The chain has TRBV5-6 and TRBJ2-5, with D possibly called TRBD1 or TRBD2 (5 bases each). Trimming pared 0 bases from V and 3 bases from J, leaving 6 bases between. The CDR3 contains 13 residues. Germline lookup yields CDR1 SGHDT and CDR2 YYEEEE. CDR3 DNA: TGTGCCAGCAGCTTGGGGGACGAAGAGACCCAGTACTTC. As protein: CASSLGDEETQYF.

The V gene is TRBV27, the J gene TRBJ1-6; the D is unclear. CDR3 size: 12 residues. CDR1 is MNHEY, CDR2 SMNVEV, per germline (reference sequence). Trimming stripped 5 bases from V and 6 bases from J, with 5 bases between. In DNA, the CDR3 is TGTGCCAGCAGTCCGTCTAATTCACCCCTCCACTTT. This gives the protein CASSPSNSPLHF.

The chain carries TRBV5-6 and TRBJ1-4; D is uncertain. V lost 4 bases to trimming and J lost 4 bases, with 11 bases between them. The CDR3 length is 14 residues. The germline V gene encodes CDR1 SGHDT and CDR2 YYEEEE. Written as DNA, the CDR3 is TGTGCCAGCAGCCTGGCCGCCAGTAATGAAAAACTGTTTTTT. It translates to CASSLAASNEKLFF.

This clonotype was detected only a few times. The rearrangement joins TRBV9 to TRBJ1-2, with a possible D match to TRBD1 (5 bases). Looked up from germline, CDR1 is SGDLS and CDR2 is YYNGEE. V lost 0 bases and J lost 8, with 23 bases in between. The CDR3 totals 17 residues. The CDR3 sequence: CASSVEVFGGEAQGYTF. The DNA of the CDR3 is TGTGCCAGCAGCGTAGAGGTTTTCGGGGGAGAGGCGCAGGGCTACACCTTC.